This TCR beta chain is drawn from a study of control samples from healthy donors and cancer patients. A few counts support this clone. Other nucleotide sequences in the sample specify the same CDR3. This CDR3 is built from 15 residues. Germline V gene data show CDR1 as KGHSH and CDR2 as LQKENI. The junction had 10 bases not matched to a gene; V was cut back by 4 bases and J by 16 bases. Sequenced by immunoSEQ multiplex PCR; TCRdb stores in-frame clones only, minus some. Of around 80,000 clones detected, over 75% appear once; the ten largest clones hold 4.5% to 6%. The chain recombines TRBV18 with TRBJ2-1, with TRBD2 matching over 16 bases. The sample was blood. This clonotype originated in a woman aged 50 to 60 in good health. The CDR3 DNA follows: TGTGCCAGCTCACAAGACTCCGGGACTAGCGGGGGGGGTTTCTTC. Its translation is CASSQDSGTSGGGFF.